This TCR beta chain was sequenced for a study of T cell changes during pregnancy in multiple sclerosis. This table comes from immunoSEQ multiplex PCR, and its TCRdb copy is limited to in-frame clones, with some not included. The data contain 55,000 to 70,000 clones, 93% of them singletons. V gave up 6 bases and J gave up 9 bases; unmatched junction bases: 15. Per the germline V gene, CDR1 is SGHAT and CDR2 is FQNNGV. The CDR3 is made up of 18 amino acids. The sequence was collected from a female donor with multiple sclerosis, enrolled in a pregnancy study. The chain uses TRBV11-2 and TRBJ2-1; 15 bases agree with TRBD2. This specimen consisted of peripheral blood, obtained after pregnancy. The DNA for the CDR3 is TGTGCCAGCAGGACTGGACTAGCGGGAGGGCAGCAATTGATTGAGCAGTTCTTC. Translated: CASRTGLAGGQQLIEQFF. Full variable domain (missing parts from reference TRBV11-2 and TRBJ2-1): EAGVAQSPRYKIIEKRQSVAFWCNPISGHATLYWYQQILGQGPKLLIQFQNNGVVDDSQLPKDRFSAERLKGVDSTLKIQPAKLEDSAVYLCASRTGLAGGQQLIEQFFGPGTRLTVL.